The TCR beta chain under discussion was sequenced for a study of blood T cell repertoires in COVID-19. Study information: COVID-19 samples from acute and convalescent phases originated in the United States, Italy and Spain.

Only in-frame clones appear in the TCRdb table, and some are missing; sequencing was by immunoSEQ multiplex PCR. The sample consists of 240,000 or so clones, 88% of them appearing once. Trimming pared 5 bases from V and 6 bases from J, leaving 11 bases between. Per the germline V gene, CDR1 is SGHTA and CDR2 is FQGNSA. CDR3 length: 12 residues. Material: peripheral blood. The source is a woman in her 30s with acute or convalescent COVID-19. The gene calls are TRBV7-2 and TRBJ2-7; D gene uncertain. The DNA for the CDR3 is TGTGCCAGCAGCCCACGTATCGGCGAGCAGTACTTC. This sequence encodes CASSPRIGEQYF.